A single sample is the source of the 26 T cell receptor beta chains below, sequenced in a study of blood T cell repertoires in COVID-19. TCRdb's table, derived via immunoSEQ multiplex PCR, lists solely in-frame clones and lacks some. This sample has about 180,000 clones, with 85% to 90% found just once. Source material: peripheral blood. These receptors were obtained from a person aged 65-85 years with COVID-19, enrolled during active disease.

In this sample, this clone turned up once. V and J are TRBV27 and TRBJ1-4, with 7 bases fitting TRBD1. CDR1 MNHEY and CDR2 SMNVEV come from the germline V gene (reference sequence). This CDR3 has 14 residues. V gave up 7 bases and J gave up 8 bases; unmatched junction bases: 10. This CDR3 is CASKQTGNSEKLFF. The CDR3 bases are TGTGCCAGCAAACAGACAGGGAACTCAGAAAAACTGTTTTTT.

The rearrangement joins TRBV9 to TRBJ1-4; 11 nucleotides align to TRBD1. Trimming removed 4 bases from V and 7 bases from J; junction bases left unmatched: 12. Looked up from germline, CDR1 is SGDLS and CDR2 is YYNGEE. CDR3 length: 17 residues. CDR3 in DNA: TGTGCCAGCAGCACGGACAGGGGGCAGAGGAGGACTGAAAAACTGTTTTTT. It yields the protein CASSTDRGQRRTEKLFF.

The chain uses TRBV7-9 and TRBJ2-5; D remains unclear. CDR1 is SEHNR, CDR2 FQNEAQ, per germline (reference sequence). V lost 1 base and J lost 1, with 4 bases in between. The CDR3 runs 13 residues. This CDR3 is CASSLDTQETQYF. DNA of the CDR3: TGTGCCAGCAGCTTAGACACCCAAGAGACCCAGTACTTC.

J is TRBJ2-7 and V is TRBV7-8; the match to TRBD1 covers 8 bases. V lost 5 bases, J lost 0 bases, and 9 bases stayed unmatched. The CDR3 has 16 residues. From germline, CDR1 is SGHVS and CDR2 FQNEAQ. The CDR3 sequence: CASSRPRGRSSYEQYF. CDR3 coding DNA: TGTGCCAGCAGCCGTCCCAGGGGGCGCAGCTCCTACGAGCAGTACTTC.

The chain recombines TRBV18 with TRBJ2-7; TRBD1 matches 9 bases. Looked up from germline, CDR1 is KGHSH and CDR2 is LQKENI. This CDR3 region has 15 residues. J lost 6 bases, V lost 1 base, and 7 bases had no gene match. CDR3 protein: CASSPRGTGLGEQYF. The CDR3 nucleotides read TGTGCCAGCTCACCACGAGGGACAGGGCTCGGCGAGCAGTACTTC.

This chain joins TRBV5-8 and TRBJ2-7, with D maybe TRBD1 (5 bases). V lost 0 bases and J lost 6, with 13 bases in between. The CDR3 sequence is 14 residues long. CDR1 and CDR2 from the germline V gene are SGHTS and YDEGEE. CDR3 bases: TGTGCCAGCAGCTTGGTTGTAGGGGTCGGCGAGCAGTACTTC. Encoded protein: CASSLVVGVGEQYF.

CDR3 sequence reads: CASSYAAETTGELFF. The CDR3 region has the DNA TGTGCCAGCAGTTACGCGGCGGAGACCACCGGGGAGCTGTTTTTT. The V and J genes are TRBV6-2 or TRBV6-3 and TRBJ2-2; D is unclear. The CDR3 is 15 amino acids. The germline CDR1 and CDR2 sequences are MNHEY and SVGEGT. With 2 bases removed from V and 4 bases from J, the gap between germline ends came to 11 bases.

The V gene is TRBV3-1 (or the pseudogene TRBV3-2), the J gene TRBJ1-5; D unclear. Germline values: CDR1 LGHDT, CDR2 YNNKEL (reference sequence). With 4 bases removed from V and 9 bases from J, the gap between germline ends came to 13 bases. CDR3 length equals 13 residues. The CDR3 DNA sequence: TGTGCCAGCAGCCCTTCAGATGCGGTGCCCCAGCATTTT. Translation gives CASSPSDAVPQHF.

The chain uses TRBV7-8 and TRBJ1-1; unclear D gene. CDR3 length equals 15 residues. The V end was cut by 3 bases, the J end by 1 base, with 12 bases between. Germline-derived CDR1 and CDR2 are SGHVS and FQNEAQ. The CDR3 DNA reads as TGTGCCAGCAGCTTTGGGCGTGGATCGAACACTGAAGCTTTCTTT. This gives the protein CASSFGRGSNTEAFF.

The CDR3 DNA is TGCAGTGCTAGTCCGGGACAGGGGGTCCAAGAGACCCAGTACTTC. Translated: CSASPGQGVQETQYF. The rearrangement links TRBV20-1 to TRBJ2-5, with 11 bases that match TRBD1. Germline CDR1 is DFQATT and CDR2 is SNEGSKA (reference sequence). This CDR3 region has 15 residues. V gave up 3 bases and J gave up 1 base; unmatched junction bases: 4.

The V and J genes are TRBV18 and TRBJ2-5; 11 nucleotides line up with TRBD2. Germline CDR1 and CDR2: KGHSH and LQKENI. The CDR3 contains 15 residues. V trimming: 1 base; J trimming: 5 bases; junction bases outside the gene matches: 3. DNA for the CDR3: TGTGCCAGCTCACCACTTAGCGGGAGGGCGGAGACCCAGTACTTC. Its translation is CASSPLSGRAETQYF.

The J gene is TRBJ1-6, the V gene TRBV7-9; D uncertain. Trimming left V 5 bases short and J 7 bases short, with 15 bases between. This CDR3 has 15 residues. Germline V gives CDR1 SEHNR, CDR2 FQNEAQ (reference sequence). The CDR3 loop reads CASSRGGRANSPLHF. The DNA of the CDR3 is TGTGCCAGCAGCCGCGGCGGGAGGGCCAATTCACCCCTCCACTTT.

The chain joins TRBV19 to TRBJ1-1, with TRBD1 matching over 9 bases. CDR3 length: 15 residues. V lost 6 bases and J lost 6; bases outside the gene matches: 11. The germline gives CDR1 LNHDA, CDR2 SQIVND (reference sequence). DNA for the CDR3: TGTGCCAGTAGGAGGATTGACAGGGGGAAGGCTGAAGCTTTCTTT. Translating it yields CASRRIDRGKAEAFF. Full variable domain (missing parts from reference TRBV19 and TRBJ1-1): DGGITQSPKYLFRKEGQNVTLSCEQNLNHDAMYWYRQDPGQGLRLIYYSQIVNDFQKGDIAEGYSVSREKKESFPLTVTSAQKNPTAFYLCASRRIDRGKAEAFFGQGTRLTVV.

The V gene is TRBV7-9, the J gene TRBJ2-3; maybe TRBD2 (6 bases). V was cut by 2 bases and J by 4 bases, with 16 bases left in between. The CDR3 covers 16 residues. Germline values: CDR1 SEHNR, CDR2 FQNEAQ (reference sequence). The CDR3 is CASSLLGGESPDTQYF. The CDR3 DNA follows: TGTGCCAGCAGCTTATTAGGAGGGGAGAGCCCAGATACGCAGTATTTT.

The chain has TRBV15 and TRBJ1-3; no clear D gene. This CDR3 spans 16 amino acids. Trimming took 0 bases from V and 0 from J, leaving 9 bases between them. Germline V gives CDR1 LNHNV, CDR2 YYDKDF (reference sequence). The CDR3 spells CATSRDAGNSGNTIYF. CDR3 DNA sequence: TGTGCCACCAGCAGAGATGCAGGAAACTCTGGAAACACCATATATTTT.

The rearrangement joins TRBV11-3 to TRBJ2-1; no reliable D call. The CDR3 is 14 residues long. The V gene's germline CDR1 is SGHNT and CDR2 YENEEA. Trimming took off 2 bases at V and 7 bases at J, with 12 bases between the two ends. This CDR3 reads CASSLIGVRNEQFF. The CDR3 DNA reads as TGTGCCAGCAGCTTAATCGGTGTGAGGAATGAGCAGTTCTTC. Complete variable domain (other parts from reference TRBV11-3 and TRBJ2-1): EAGVVQSPRYKIIEKKQPVAFWCNPISGHNTLYWYLQNLGQGPELLIRYENEEAVDDSQLPKDRFSAERLKGVDSTLKIQPAELGDSAVYLCASSLIGVRNEQFFGPGTRLTVL.

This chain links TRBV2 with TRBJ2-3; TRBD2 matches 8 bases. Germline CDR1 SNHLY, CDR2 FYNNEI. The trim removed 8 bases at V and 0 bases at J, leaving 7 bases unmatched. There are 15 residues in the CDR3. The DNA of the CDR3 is TGTGCCAGCGAGCCCGGGGGGGGTAGCACAGATACGCAGTATTTT. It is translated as CASEPGGGSTDTQYF.

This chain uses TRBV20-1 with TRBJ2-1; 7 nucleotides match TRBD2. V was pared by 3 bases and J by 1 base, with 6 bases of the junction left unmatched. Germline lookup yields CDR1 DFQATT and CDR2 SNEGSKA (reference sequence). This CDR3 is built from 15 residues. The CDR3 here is CSASSGLYSYNEQFF. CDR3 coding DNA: TGCAGTGCTAGTTCGGGACTATATTCCTACAATGAGCAGTTCTTC.

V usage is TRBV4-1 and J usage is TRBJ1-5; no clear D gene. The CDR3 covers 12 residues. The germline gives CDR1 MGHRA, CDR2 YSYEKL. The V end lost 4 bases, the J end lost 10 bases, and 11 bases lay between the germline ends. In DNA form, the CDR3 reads TGCGCCAGCAGCCGAGAAGCGGGACCCCAGCATTTT. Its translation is CASSREAGPQHF.

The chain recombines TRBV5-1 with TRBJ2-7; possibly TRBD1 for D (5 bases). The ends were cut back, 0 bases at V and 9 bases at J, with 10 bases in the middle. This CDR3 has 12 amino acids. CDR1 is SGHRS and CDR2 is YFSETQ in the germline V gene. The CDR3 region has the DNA TGCGCCAGCAGCTTGGGCGGAACAGGGCAGTACTTC. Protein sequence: CASSLGGTGQYF.

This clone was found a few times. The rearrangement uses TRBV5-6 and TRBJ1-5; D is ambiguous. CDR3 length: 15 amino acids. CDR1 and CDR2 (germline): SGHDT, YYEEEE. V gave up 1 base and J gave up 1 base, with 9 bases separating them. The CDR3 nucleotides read TGTGCCAGCAGCTTGTGGGGAGCCAGCAATCAGCCCCAGCATTTT. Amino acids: CASSLWGASNQPQHF.

The CDR3 DNA is TGTGCCAGCAGCTTGTATCCGTACACTGAAGCTTTCTTT. This codes for CASSLYPYTEAFF. The chain combines TRBV5-5 with TRBJ1-1, with unresolved D. CDR3 length equals 13 residues. V dropped 1 base and J dropped 3 bases, with 7 bases sitting between them. CDR1 and CDR2 from the germline V gene are SGHKS and YYEKEE (reference sequence). Supplemented by reference TRBV5-5 and TRBJ1-1, the full variable domain reads DAGVTQSPTHLIKTRGQQVTLRCSPISGHKSVSWYQQVLGQGPQFIFQYYEKEERGRGNFPDRFSARQFPNYSSELNVNALLLGDSALYLCASSLYPYTEAFFGQGTRLTVV.

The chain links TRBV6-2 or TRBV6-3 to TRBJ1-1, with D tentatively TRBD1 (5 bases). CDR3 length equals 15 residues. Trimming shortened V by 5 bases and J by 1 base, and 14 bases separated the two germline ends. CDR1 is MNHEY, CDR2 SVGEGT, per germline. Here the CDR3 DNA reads TGTGCCAGCAGTGGTTATTGGGGGGAGAACACTGAAGCTTTCTTT. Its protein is CASSGYWGENTEAFF.

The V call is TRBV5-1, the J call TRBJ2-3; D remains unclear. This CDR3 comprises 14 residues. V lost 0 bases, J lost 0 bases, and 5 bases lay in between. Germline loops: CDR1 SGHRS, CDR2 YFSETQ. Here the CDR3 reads CASSLEPSTDTQYF. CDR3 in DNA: TGCGCCAGCAGCTTGGAGCCAAGCACAGATACGCAGTATTTT.

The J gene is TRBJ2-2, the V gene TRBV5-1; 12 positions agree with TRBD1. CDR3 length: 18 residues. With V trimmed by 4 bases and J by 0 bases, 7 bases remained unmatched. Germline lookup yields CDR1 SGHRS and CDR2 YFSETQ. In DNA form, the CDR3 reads TGCGCCAGCAGCCGGACCGGGACAGGGGGCGCGAACACCGGGGAGCTGTTTTTT. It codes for CASSRTGTGGANTGELFF. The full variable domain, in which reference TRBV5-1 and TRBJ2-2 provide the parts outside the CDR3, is KAGVTQTPRYLIKTRGQQVTLSCSPISGHRSVSWYQQTPGQGLQFLFEYFSETQRNKGNFPGRFSGRQFSNSRSEMNVSTLELGDSALYLCASSRTGTGGANTGELFFGEGSRLTVL.

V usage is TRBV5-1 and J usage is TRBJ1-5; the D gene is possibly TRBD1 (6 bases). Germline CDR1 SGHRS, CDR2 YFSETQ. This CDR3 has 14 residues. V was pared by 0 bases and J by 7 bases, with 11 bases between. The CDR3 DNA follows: TGCGCCAGCAGCTTGGATACCAGGGGCCAGCCCCAGCATTTT. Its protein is CASSLDTRGQPQHF.